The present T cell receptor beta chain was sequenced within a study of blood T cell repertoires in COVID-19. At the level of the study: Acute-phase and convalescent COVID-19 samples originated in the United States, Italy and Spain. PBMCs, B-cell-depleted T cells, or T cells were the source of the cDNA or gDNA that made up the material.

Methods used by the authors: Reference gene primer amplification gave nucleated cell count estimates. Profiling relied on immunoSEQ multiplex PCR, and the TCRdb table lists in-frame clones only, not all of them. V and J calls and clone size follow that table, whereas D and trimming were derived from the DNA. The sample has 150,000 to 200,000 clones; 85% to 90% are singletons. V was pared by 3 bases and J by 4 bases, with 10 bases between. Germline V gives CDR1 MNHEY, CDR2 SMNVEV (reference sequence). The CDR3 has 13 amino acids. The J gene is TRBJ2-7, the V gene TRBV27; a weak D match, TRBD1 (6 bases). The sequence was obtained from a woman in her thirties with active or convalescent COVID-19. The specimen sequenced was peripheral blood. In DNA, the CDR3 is TGTGCCAGCAGTTTCACAGGGAAGTACGAGCAGTACTTC. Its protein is CASSFTGKYEQYF.